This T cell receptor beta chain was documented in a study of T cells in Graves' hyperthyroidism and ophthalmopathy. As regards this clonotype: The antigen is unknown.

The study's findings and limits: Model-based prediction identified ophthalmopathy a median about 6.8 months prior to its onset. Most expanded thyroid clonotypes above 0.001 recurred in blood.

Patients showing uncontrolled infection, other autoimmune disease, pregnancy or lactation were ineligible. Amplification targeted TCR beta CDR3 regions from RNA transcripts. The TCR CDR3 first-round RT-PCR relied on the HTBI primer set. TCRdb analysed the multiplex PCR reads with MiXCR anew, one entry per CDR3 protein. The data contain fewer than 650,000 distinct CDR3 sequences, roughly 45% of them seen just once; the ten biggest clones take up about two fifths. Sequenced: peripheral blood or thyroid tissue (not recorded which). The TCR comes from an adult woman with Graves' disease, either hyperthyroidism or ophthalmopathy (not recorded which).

DNA of the CDR3: TGCAGCGTTGGGGGCGGTGGGGCTTACGAGCAGTACTTC. Its translation is CSVGGGGAYEQYF. This chain joins TRBV29-1 and TRBJ2-7; perhaps TRBD1 as D (5 bases). CDR1 is SQVTM and CDR2 is ANQGSEA in the germline V gene. The CDR3 is made up of 13 amino acids. V lost 4 bases, J lost 4 bases, and 14 bases lay in between.